This T cell receptor (beta chain) was identified during a study of cytomegalovirus exposure and HLA in healthy donors. At the level of the study: In an early release, HLA-typed donors contributed some 80 million unique TCR sequences.

Worth noting for this clone: The antigen remains unidentified.

PCR involved 60 Vbeta and 13 Jbeta primers. TCRdb's table, derived via immunoSEQ multiplex PCR, lists solely in-frame clones and lacks some. The sample has about 59,000 clones; about 80% are singletons. The V end lost 1 base, the J end lost 0 bases, and 14 bases lay between the germline ends. CDR1 and CDR2 (germline): SGHNT, YYREEE (reference sequence). This CDR3 has 16 residues. General observations from the study: Trimming of TCR beta V- and J-genes showed a link, identified in a later analysis, to a missense DCLRE1C variant.

This TCR came from a middle-aged woman in good health and CMV-seronegative. The chain links TRBV5-4 to TRBJ2-7, with D unresolved. Sequencing was carried out using PBMCs. The CDR3 DNA sequence: TGTGCCAGCAGCTTGTTTTCTACCCGCGGCTCCTACGAGCAGTACTTC. Encoded protein: CASSLFSTRGSYEQYF.